The TCR beta chain under discussion was sequenced for a study of T cell changes during pregnancy in multiple sclerosis. Data came from immunoSEQ multiplex PCR; TCRdb stores just in-frame clones and leaves some out. This table holds roughly 60,000 clones, about 90% found once. The TCR comes from a female donor in good health, enrolled as a control in a pregnancy study. The starting material was peripheral blood, obtained in the second trimester of pregnancy.

Here the CDR3 reads CASSAPGISTDTQYF. The CDR3 nucleotides are TGTGCCAGCAGCGCCCCAGGGATTAGCACAGATACGCAGTATTTT. The chain recombines TRBV7-9 with TRBJ2-3; possibly TRBD1 for D (5 bases). The V end was cut by 5 bases, the J end by 0 bases, with 12 bases between. Germline CDR1 and CDR2: SEHNR and FQNEAQ (reference sequence). The CDR3 has 15 amino acids. Variable domain in full (rest from reference TRBV7-9 and TRBJ2-3): DTGVSQNPRHKITKRGQNVTFRCDPISEHNRLYWYRQTLGQGPEFLTYFQNEAQLEKSRLLSDRFSAERPKGSFSTLEIQRTEQGDSAMYLCASSAPGISTDTQYFGPGTRLTVL.